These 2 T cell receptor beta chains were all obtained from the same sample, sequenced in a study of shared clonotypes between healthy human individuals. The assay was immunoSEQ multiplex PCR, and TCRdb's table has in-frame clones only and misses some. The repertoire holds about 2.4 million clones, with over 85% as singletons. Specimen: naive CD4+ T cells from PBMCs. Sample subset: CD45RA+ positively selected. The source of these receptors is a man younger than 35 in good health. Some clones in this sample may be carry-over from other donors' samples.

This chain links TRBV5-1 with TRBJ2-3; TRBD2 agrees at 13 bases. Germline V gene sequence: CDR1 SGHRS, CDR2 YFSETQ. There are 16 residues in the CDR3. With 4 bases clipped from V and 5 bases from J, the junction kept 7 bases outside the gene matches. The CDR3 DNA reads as TGCGCCAGCAGCCTAGGGACTAGCGGGACGGGAGATACGCAGTATTTT. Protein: CASSLGTSGTGDTQYF.

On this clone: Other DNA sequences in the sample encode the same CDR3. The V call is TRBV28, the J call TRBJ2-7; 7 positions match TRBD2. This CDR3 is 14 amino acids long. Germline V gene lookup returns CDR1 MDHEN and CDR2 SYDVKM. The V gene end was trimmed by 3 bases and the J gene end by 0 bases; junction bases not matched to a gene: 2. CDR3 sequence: CASSLGTNSYEQYF. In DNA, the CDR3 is TGTGCCAGCAGTTTGGGGACTAACTCCTACGAGCAGTACTTC.